Many counts were recorded for the clone carrying this TCR beta chain. The antigen remains unidentified. Noted time point: longitudinal time-point 3. TCRdb used MiXCR to reprocess the 5' RACE reads, holding one entry per CDR3 protein. The sample records roughly 50,000 distinct CDR3 sequences, about 13% being singletons. This specimen comes from a study of neurological immune-mediated disorders. V lost 6 bases and J 8 bases, leaving 17 bases between the germline ends. Germline V gives CDR1 DFQATT, CDR2 SNEGSKA (reference sequence). CDR3 length: 14 amino acids. Overall study findings and caveats: HTLV-1-associated myelopathy led in TCR clonal expansion, while multiple sclerosis ranked lowest, below healthy controls. TCR-beta repertoires seemed private in all groups, with no expanded CDR3 amino acid sequences shared.

The genes are TRBV20-1 and TRBJ1-6; possibly TRBD1 for D (5 bases). Sequences were obtained from PBMCs. This TCR derives from a male donor with HTLV-1-associated myelopathy (HAM/TSP). The CDR3 region is CSATRWGNDSPLHF. CDR3 in DNA: TGCAGTGCCACCCGGTGGGGGAATGATTCACCCCTCCACTTT.